The clone carrying this TCR beta chain came up many times. The entry originates in a study of regulatory T cells in long-lasting Graves disease. Arm-PCR of CDR3 regions and iRepertoire HTBI primers were used to build TCR beta libraries. Via MiXCR, TCRdb re-called the multiplex PCR reads, giving one row per CDR3 protein. The sample includes 550,000 to 600,000 distinct CDR3 sequences, about 16% of them seen just once. Time point in this sample: newly diagnosed GD, antithyroid drugs for less than 3 months. The TCR library used RNA extracted from PBMCs. These same records also appear under a second study, on T cells in Graves' hyperthyroidism and ophthalmopathy.

The sequences come from peripheral blood mononuclear cells (PBMCs), collected at new diagnosis, from a patient treated with antithyroid drugs. This TCR derives from a man between 18 and 29 years old with Graves disease.

CDR3 in DNA: TGTGCCAGCAGCTCGGGACTAGCGGACTACAATGAGCAGTTCTTC. Protein sequence: CASSSGLADYNEQFF. The chain couples TRBV11-2 to TRBJ2-1, with 11 bases identical to TRBD2. CDR1 is SGHAT and CDR2 is FQNNGV in the germline V gene. CDR3 length equals 15 residues. V trimming: 4 bases; J trimming: 3 bases; junction bases outside the gene matches: 2.